These 24 T cell receptor beta chains were all obtained from the same sample, sequenced in a study of read filtering for tumor transcriptome and immune sequencing. From approximately 430 ng of RNA, a library with molecular barcoded alpha/delta and beta/gamma adaptors was made. TCRdb passed the reads through MiXCR, listing each CDR3 protein once. The sample includes 35,000 to 50,000 distinct CDR3 sequences, around 19% of them seen just once. The sample taken for sequencing was a population of CD138-negative cells sorted from bone marrow. The receptors here all came from a donor aged 40 or over with multiple myeloma.

Comments on this clonotype: This may be a read error, as it is one base from a much larger clone. The rearrangement joins TRBV12-3 or TRBV12-4 to TRBJ2-3; 9 nucleotides agree with TRBD1. The CDR3 extends over 15 amino acids. The V segment lost 4 bases and the J segment 4 bases; nucleotides outside the gene matches: 6. CDR3 region: CASSSWDRDADTQYF. CDR3 DNA: TGTGCCAGCAGTTCCTGGGACAGGGACGCAGATACGCAGTATTTT.

V and J are TRBV20-1 and TRBJ2-3; 9 bases fit TRBD2. The CDR3 loop spans 13 amino acids. The germline gives CDR1 DFQATT, CDR2 SNEGSKA (reference sequence). V was clipped by 8 bases and J by 1 base; unmatched bases: 4. CDR3 in amino acids: CSTGLAGTDTQYF. CDR3 bases: TGCAGTACGGGACTAGCTGGCACAGATACGCAGTATTTT.

The table lists this clonotype with many counts. This chain uses TRBV6-6 with TRBJ2-1; 7 nucleotides line up with TRBD2. Germline CDR1 reads MNHNY; CDR2 reads SVGAGI (reference sequence). CDR3 length: 15 residues. With V trimmed by 4 bases and J by 5 bases, 8 bases remained unmatched. The CDR3 nucleotides are TGTGCCAGCAGTTTGGGCGGGAGCATGAACAATGAGCAGTTCTTC. Its translation: CASSLGGSMNNEQFF.

The V and J genes are TRBV28 and TRBJ2-3; no reliable D call. V dropped 5 bases and J dropped 8 bases, with 17 bases sitting between them. This CDR3 contains 14 residues. Germline V CDR1 and CDR2: MDHEN, SYDVKM. CDR3 DNA: TGTGCCAGCAGTCCCAGCGCTGGTTCTGGTACGCAGTATTTT. Its translation is CASSPSAGSGTQYF.

A note on this clonotype: This may be a read error, as it is one base from a much larger clone. CDR3 DNA sequence: TGCGGCGTGCTGACAGGGGGCGGACATACGCAGTATTTT. Protein: CGVLTGGGHTQYF. The chain employs TRBV29-1 and TRBJ2-3; 10 positions agree with TRBD1. Germline V gives CDR1 SQVTM, CDR2 ANQGSEA. The CDR3 runs 13 residues.

The sample holds one count of this clonotype. A much larger clone differs by one base, so this may be a read error. V is TRBV5-1 and J is TRBJ2-2; 8 bases are a match to TRBD2. This CDR3 spans 16 amino acids. CDR1 is SGHRS, CDR2 YFSETQ, per germline. V lost 0 bases to trimming and J lost 3 bases; unmatched junction nucleotides: 4. CDR3: CASSLGAGGHTGELFF. CDR3 DNA sequence: TGCGCCAGCAGCTTGGGCGCGGGAGGCCACACCGGGGAGCTGTTTTTT.

There are many counts of this clonotype. Germline and junction disagree at one end, which may indicate a read error. This chain connects TRBV28 to TRBJ2-1, with D perhaps matching TRBD2 (6 bases). The CDR3 loop spans 13 amino acids. The germline V gene encodes CDR1 MDHEN and CDR2 SYDVKM. CDR3 DNA sequence: TGTGCCAGCAACCGCGGGACCTACGATGAGCAGTTCTTC. Translated: CASNRGTYDEQFF.

The V gene is TRBV5-1, the J gene TRBJ1-4; possible D gene TRBD1, 6 bases. Trimming stripped 7 bases from V and 8 bases from J, with 12 bases between. The CDR3 has 12 residues. Germline-derived CDR1 and CDR2 are SGHRS and YFSETQ. The CDR3 loop reads CASSGADEKLFF. The CDR3 bases are TGCGCCAGCTCGGGGGCAGACGAAAAACTGTTTTTT.

This clonotype has a handful of counts. The chain couples TRBV20-1 to TRBJ2-5; 8 bases are shared with TRBD2. CDR1 and CDR2 from the germline V gene are DFQATT and SNEGSKA (reference sequence). This CDR3 has 16 residues. J was trimmed by 5 bases and V by 0 bases; bases with no gene match: 11. Here the CDR3 reads CSARDWAAGVGETQYF. DNA for the CDR3: TGCAGTGCTAGAGATTGGGCAGCGGGAGTTGGGGAGACCCAGTACTTC.

As regards this clonotype: Given a much more abundant clone one base away, this may be a read error. The chain has TRBV7-2 and TRBJ1-4; D gene unclear. Per the germline V gene, CDR1 is SGHTA and CDR2 is FQGNSA. This CDR3 has 17 amino acids. The CDR3 loop reads CASSPSNSVVMHERLFF. Written as DNA, the CDR3 is TGTGCCAGCAGCCCCTCAAATTCAGTAGTTATGCATGAAAGACTGTTTTTT.

The sample holds many counts of this clonotype. This chain uses TRBV7-9 with TRBJ2-3; 7 nucleotides align to TRBD2. This CDR3 has 13 residues. Trimming at V came to 3 bases and at J to 3 bases, leaving 0 bases not matched to a gene. Germline-derived CDR1 and CDR2 are SEHNR and FQNEAQ (reference sequence). CDR3 in amino acids: CASSFGGTDTQYF. The CDR3 bases are TGTGCCAGCAGCTTCGGGGGGACAGATACGCAGTATTTT.

This clonotype was found many times. The chain combines TRBV28 with TRBJ2-6; a possible D gene is TRBD2 (6 bases). Trimming stripped 7 bases from V and 0 bases from J, with 10 bases between. Germline CDR1 is MDHEN and CDR2 is SYDVKM. This CDR3 has 15 residues. The CDR3 loop is CASIAGYSGANVLTF. The DNA of the CDR3 is TGTGCCAGCATTGCGGGGTACTCTGGGGCCAACGTCCTGACTTTC.

This clonotype has a count of ten or more. This chain connects TRBV5-1 to TRBJ2-3; 11 nucleotides line up with TRBD2. Looked up from germline, CDR1 is SGHRS and CDR2 is YFSETQ. There are 15 residues in the CDR3. V shed 3 bases and J 2 bases; nucleotides not matched to a gene: 2. The CDR3 sequence is CASSWGLADTDTQYF. CDR3 bases: TGCGCCAGCAGCTGGGGACTAGCGGACACAGATACGCAGTATTTT. Drawing the rest from reference TRBV5-1 and TRBJ2-3, the complete variable domain is KAGVTQTPRYLIKTRGQQVTLSCSPISGHRSVSWYQQTPGQGLQFLFEYFSETQRNKGNFPGRFSGRQFSNSRSEMNVSTLELGDSALYLCASSWGLADTDTQYFGPGTRLTVL.

Comments on this clonotype: A much larger clone is a single base away; this may be a read error. This chain links TRBV30 with TRBJ2-3; possible D gene TRBD2, 5 bases. The V gene lost 5 bases and the J gene lost 1 base, with 10 bases spanning the gap. The V gene's germline CDR1 is GTSNPN and CDR2 SVGIG (reference sequence). This CDR3 has 13 residues. The CDR3 protein is CAWSAVGTDTQYF. The CDR3 nucleotides are TGTGCCTGGTCAGCGGTGGGCACAGATACGCAGTATTTT.

A note on this clonotype: A much bigger clone sits one base away, suggesting this may be a read error. V and J are TRBV3-1 and TRBJ2-5; 7 bases are a match to TRBD1. The CDR3 spans 15 residues. Germline lookup yields CDR1 LGHDT and CDR2 YNNKEL (reference sequence). For the CDR3, the DNA is TGTACCAGCAGCCAAGAAGAAAGGGGGCATGAGACCCAGTACTTC. Residues: CTSSQEERGHETQYF.

With respect to this clonotype: A much larger clonotype is one base distant, so this may be a read error. The chain combines TRBV21-1 with TRBJ2-5; the table's D gene call, TRBD2, was not cross checked with the DNA. TRBV21-1 is classified as a pseudogene. The CDR3 covers 14 residues. The CDR3 loop reads CASRASGIYEAQYF. CDR3 in DNA: TGTGCCAGCAGGGCTAGCGGGATATATGAGGCCCAGTACTTC.

This clonotype was recorded a few times. DNA of the CDR3: TGCAGCGTGGACACGGTGGGGGACCCCGGGACTAGCGACTACGAGCAGTACTTC. Its translation: CSVDTVGDPGTSDYEQYF. The rearrangement uses TRBV29-1 and TRBJ2-7, with TRBD2 identical over 10 bases. There are 18 residues in the CDR3. CDR1 is SQVTM and CDR2 is ANQGSEA in the germline V gene. The J segment lost 3 bases and the V segment lost 6 bases, leaving 20 bases of the junction unmatched.

This clonotype was seen repeatedly, ten times or more. The chain joins TRBV7-2 to TRBJ2-5, with 7 bases identical to TRBD1. This CDR3 comprises 16 residues. Germline V gene lookup returns CDR1 SGHTA and CDR2 FQGNSA. Losses at the gene ends were 0 bases for V and 7 bases for J; bases not matched to a gene: 11. The chain's CDR3 is CASSLAPTGFRVTQYF. The CDR3 nucleotides read TGTGCCAGCAGCTTAGCGCCGACAGGGTTCCGGGTGACCCAGTACTTC.

This clonotype has a count of ten or more. The CDR3 loop reads CAWRLAGGYNEQFF. The CDR3 DNA is TGTGCCTGGAGATTAGCGGGCGGCTACAATGAGCAGTTCTTC. This rearrangement joins TRBV30 to TRBJ2-1; the match to TRBD2 covers 7 bases. V trimming: 3 bases; J trimming: 3 bases; junction bases outside the gene matches: 5. This CDR3 is 14 amino acids long. CDR1 is GTSNPN and CDR2 is SVGIG in the germline V gene (reference sequence).

As concerns this clonotype: A much larger clone sits a single nucleotide away, making a read error possible. The chain uses TRBV2 and TRBJ1-4, with 7 positions matching TRBD1. The CDR3 totals 13 residues. Germline V gives CDR1 SNHLY, CDR2 FYNNEI. After removal of 2 bases from V and 10 bases from J, the junction contained 4 bases not matched to a gene. The chain's CDR3 is CASSEQGVGKLFF. CDR3 DNA: TGTGCCAGCAGTGAACAGGGGGTTGGAAAACTGTTTTTT.

In its sample, this clonotype was seen a few times. This chain connects TRBV7-2 to TRBJ2-5; TRBD1 is a possible D gene (6 bases). Germline CDR1 is SGHTA and CDR2 is FQGNSA. There are 13 residues in the CDR3. The germline V and J ends were trimmed by 5 bases and 2 bases, with 9 bases remaining between them. The CDR3 is CASSNRVQETQYF. The CDR3 DNA sequence: TGTGCCAGCAGCAACAGGGTTCAAGAGACCCAGTACTTC. The variable domain in full, with the rest retrieved from reference TRBV7-2 and TRBJ2-5, is GAGVSQSPSNKVTEKGKDVELRCDPISGHTALYWYRQSLGQGLEFLIYFQGNSAPDKSGLPSDRFSAERTGGSVSTLTIQRTQQEDSAVYLCASSNRVQETQYFGPGTRLLVL.

This clonotype was detected ten times or more. The chain is built from TRBV20-1 and TRBJ2-1; 10 bases map to TRBD2. Per the germline V gene, CDR1 is DFQATT and CDR2 is SNEGSKA (reference sequence). The CDR3 is made up of 11 amino acids. Trimming removed 5 bases from V and 8 bases from J; junction bases left unmatched: 0. In nucleotides, the CDR3 is TGCAGTGCTCTAGCGGGAGATGAGCAGTTCTTC. It specifies CSALAGDEQFF.

This CDR3 reads CASGGLRAYEQYF. The CDR3 DNA sequence: TGTGCCAGCGGAGGACTAAGGGCCTACGAGCAGTACTTC. This chain connects TRBV27 to TRBJ2-7, with D perhaps TRBD2 (6 bases). The CDR3 has 13 amino acids. Trimming took 8 bases from V and 2 from J, leaving 13 bases between them. Germline V gene lookup returns CDR1 MNHEY and CDR2 SMNVEV (reference sequence).

This clonotype was counted once. A much larger clone is a single base away; this may be a read error. The CDR3 is CSVVLLGNTEAFF. As DNA, the CDR3 is TGCAGCGTTGTTCTCCTGGGTAACACTGAAGCTTTCTTT. The chain couples TRBV29-1 to TRBJ1-1; D is unclear. Trimming pared 4 bases from V and 2 bases from J, leaving 11 bases between. This CDR3 contains 13 residues. Germline V gene data show CDR1 as SQVTM and CDR2 as ANQGSEA.